The 20 T cell receptor beta chains given below trace back to one sample, sequenced in a study of T cell responses to AZD1222 COVID-19 vaccine. The repertoire was sequenced with immunoSEQ multiplex PCR; TCRdb's copy has only in-frame clones and lacks some. The sample yields about 110,000 clones, around 87% seen once. Sample: peripheral blood, taken 28 days after the second AZD1222 dose. These TCRs come from an adult who received the AZD1222 COVID-19 vaccine.

The rearrangement joins TRBV4-1 to TRBJ2-7, with D hard to call. The CDR3 extends over 13 amino acids. Per the germline V gene, CDR1 is MGHRA and CDR2 is YSYEKL. V was shortened by 3 bases and J by 3 bases, with 9 bases between the two germline ends. This CDR3 reads CASSQPYFYEQYF. The CDR3 DNA is TGCGCCAGCAGCCAGCCGTACTTCTACGAGCAGTACTTC.

This clone was detected only once. The V and J genes are TRBV11-2 and TRBJ1-1; D is ambiguous. CDR1 SGHAT and CDR2 FQNNGV come from the germline V gene. The V end lost 2 bases, the J end lost 0 bases, and 10 bases lay between the germline ends. The CDR3 has 15 amino acids. CDR3 in DNA: TGTGCCAGCAGCTTATCCTCAGCATTGAACACTGAAGCTTTCTTT. It specifies CASSLSSALNTEAFF.

V and J are TRBV6-5 and TRBJ1-1; the D is unclear. CDR3 length equals 14 residues. CDR1 MNHEY and CDR2 SVGAGI come from the germline V gene. V was clipped by 4 bases and J by 1 base, with 10 bases between them. CDR3 amino acids: CASSSEARNTEAFF. The CDR3, as DNA: TGTGCCAGCAGTTCCGAAGCCCGGAACACTGAAGCTTTCTTT.

The chain is built from TRBV12-3 or TRBV12-4 and TRBJ1-6; D is unclear. V shed 7 bases and J shed 6 bases, with 7 bases lying between them. The CDR3 sequence is 12 residues long. CDR3 DNA: TGTGCCAGCACGGTTGTTAATTCACCCCTCCACTTT. The encoded protein is CASTVVNSPLHF.

The chain employs TRBV27 and TRBJ1-2, with D unclear. Trimming took off 6 bases at V and 8 bases at J, with 16 bases between the two ends. The CDR3 totals 13 residues. The germline V gene has CDR1 MNHEY and CDR2 SMNVEV (reference sequence). The DNA for the CDR3 is TGTGCCAGCAGCCCGATCGGGAAAGGAGGCTACACCTTC. Its translation: CASSPIGKGGYTF.

V and J are TRBV18 and TRBJ1-5, with 9 bases identical to TRBD1. The CDR3 extends over 14 amino acids. Trimming at V came to 4 bases and at J to 6 bases, leaving 4 bases not matched to a gene. The germline CDR1 and CDR2 sequences are KGHSH and LQKENI. CDR3 DNA: TGTGCCAGCTCACTGGGGACAGGGAGTCAGCCCCAGCATTTT. Protein product: CASSLGTGSQPQHF.

The chain employs TRBV2 and TRBJ2-7, with 7 bases fitting TRBD1. V shed 6 bases and J 2 bases; nucleotides not matched to a gene: 7. Per germline, CDR1 SNHLY and CDR2 FYNNEI. CDR3 length: 14 residues. CDR3 protein: CASSVGTETYEQYF. DNA for the CDR3: TGTGCCAGCAGCGTCGGGACAGAGACCTACGAGCAGTACTTC.

J is TRBJ2-7 and V is TRBV6-2 or TRBV6-3; D is unclear. The ends were cut back, 1 base at V and 0 bases at J, with 7 bases in the middle. Germline loops: CDR1 MNHEY, CDR2 SVGEGT. The CDR3 consists of 14 residues. CDR3 DNA: TGTGCCAGCAGTTACTACAGAGGCTCCTACGAGCAGTACTTC. Translation: CASSYYRGSYEQYF.

V gene TRBV11-2 combines with J gene TRBJ2-5; 10 bases fit TRBD1. This CDR3 is 12 amino acids long. After removal of 9 bases from V and 5 bases from J, the junction contained 3 bases not matched to a gene. Germline-derived CDR1 and CDR2 are SGHAT and FQNNGV. The DNA of the CDR3 is TGTGCCAGTGACAGGGGGCGGGAGACCCAGTACTTC. Amino acids: CASDRGRETQYF.

The chain recombines TRBV7-2 with TRBJ2-1; 14 nucleotides match TRBD2. This CDR3 is 15 amino acids long. Germline CDR1 is SGHTA and CDR2 is FQGNSA. Trimming removed 5 bases from V and 7 bases from J; junction bases left unmatched: 4. The CDR3 DNA is TGTGCCAGCAGCCGCGGACTAGCGGGAGGTAATGAGCAGTTCTTC. It yields the protein CASSRGLAGGNEQFF.

The rearrangement uses TRBV5-5 and TRBJ1-2; D possibly corresponds to TRBD1 (6 bases). Trimming removed 1 base at V and 2 bases at J, with 15 bases between. The germline V gene has CDR1 SGHKS and CDR2 YYEKEE (reference sequence). CDR3 length: 16 amino acids. For the CDR3, the DNA is TGTGCCAGCAGCTTGAGGTCAGGGGATAACAACTATGGCTACACCTTC. Protein product: CASSLRSGDNNYGYTF. Drawing the rest from reference TRBV5-5 and TRBJ1-2, the complete variable domain is DAGVTQSPTHLIKTRGQQVTLRCSPISGHKSVSWYQQVLGQGPQFIFQYYEKEERGRGNFPDRFSARQFPNYSSELNVNALLLGDSALYLCASSLRSGDNNYGYTFGSGTRLTVV.

V is TRBV9 and J is TRBJ2-2; tentative D call: TRBD2 (6 bases). The CDR3 is 15 amino acids. Germline assignment: CDR1 SGDLS and CDR2 YYNGEE. With 4 bases removed from V and 1 base from J, the gap between germline ends came to 11 bases. CDR3 amino acids: CASSPWDWNTGELFF. The CDR3 coding sequence is TGTGCCAGCAGCCCCTGGGACTGGAACACCGGGGAGCTGTTTTTT.

The rearrangement joins TRBV6-6 to TRBJ2-1, with 7 positions matching TRBD2. CDR3 length: 14 residues. The germline gives CDR1 MNHNY, CDR2 SVGAGI (reference sequence). The V segment lost 5 bases and the J segment 5 bases; nucleotides outside the gene matches: 6. CDR3 DNA sequence: TGTGCCAGCAGTAGGGACGGGGGGAACAATGAGCAGTTCTTC. It translates to CASSRDGGNNEQFF.

The chain links TRBV19 to TRBJ1-2; D is possibly TRBD1 (5 bases). Deletions cut 5 bases from V and 4 bases from J, with 17 bases between. CDR1 and CDR2 from the germline V gene are LNHDA and SQIVND (reference sequence). This CDR3 contains 15 residues. The CDR3 nucleotides read TGTGCCAGTAGTCGGATGGGGGAGTTTGGCTATGGCTACACCTTC. Its protein product is CASSRMGEFGYGYTF.

The V and J genes are TRBV7-2 and TRBJ2-2; possibly TRBD2 for D (6 bases). V lost 6 bases and J 3 bases, leaving 17 bases between the germline ends. The germline CDR1 and CDR2 sequences are SGHTA and FQGNSA. The CDR3 is 16 amino acids. CDR3 residues: CASSLTWEVYTGELFF. DNA of the CDR3: TGTGCCAGCAGTTTAACGTGGGAGGTCTACACCGGGGAGCTGTTTTTT.

The sample holds one count of this clone. This may stem from a read error, because a much larger clone lies one nucleotide away. CDR3 nucleotides: TGTGCCTGGGCGGGGGGTTGGGGGGAGCTGTTTTTT. Protein product: CAWAGGWGELFF. The V and J genes are TRBV30 and TRBJ2-2, with TRBD2 identical over 8 bases. Trimming removed 5 bases from V and 8 bases from J; junction bases left unmatched: 4. The CDR3 sequence is 12 residues long. Germline lookup yields CDR1 GTSNPN and CDR2 SVGIG (reference sequence).

The chain employs TRBV7-6 and TRBJ2-1; D is ambiguous. This CDR3 is 12 amino acids long. Germline CDR1 is SGHVS and CDR2 is FNYEAQ. The germline V and J ends were trimmed by 5 bases and 4 bases, with 6 bases remaining between them. Here the CDR3 DNA reads TGTGCCAGCAGCCTCAGATACAATGAGCAGTTCTTC. Amino acids: CASSLRYNEQFF.

The chain is built from TRBV11-2 and TRBJ1-2; 9 positions match TRBD1. The germline V gene has CDR1 SGHAT and CDR2 FQNNGV. This CDR3 region has 13 residues. V lost 5 bases to trimming and J lost 6 bases; unmatched junction nucleotides: 4. In nucleotides, the CDR3 is TGTGCCAGCAGCCCAACAGGGGGCCATGGCTACACCTTC. This codes for CASSPTGGHGYTF.

V usage is TRBV15 and J usage is TRBJ2-5; D tentatively fits TRBD1 or TRBD2 (5 bases each). The CDR3 contains 14 residues. Trimming took off 0 bases at V and 3 bases at J, with 8 bases between the two ends. Germline V gene lookup returns CDR1 LNHNV and CDR2 YYDKDF (reference sequence). In DNA form, the CDR3 reads TGTGCCACCAGCAGAGATCGAGGGGAAGAGACCCAGTACTTC. This sequence encodes CATSRDRGEETQYF. The whole variable domain, filled in from reference TRBV15 and TRBJ2-5, reads DAMVIQNPRYQVTQFGKPVTLSCSQTLNHNVMYWYQQKSSQAPKLLFHYYDKDFNNEADTPDNFQSRRPNTSFCFLDIRSPGLGDTAMYLCATSRDRGEETQYFGPGTRLLVL.

The V and J genes are TRBV6-5 and TRBJ1-3; D not resolved. Trimming removed 6 bases at V and 7 bases at J, with 7 bases between. The CDR3 length is 11 residues. Germline-derived CDR1 and CDR2 are MNHEY and SVGAGI. CDR3 sequence: CASSPSNTIYF. CDR3 DNA sequence: TGTGCCAGCAGCCCGAGTAACACCATATATTTT.